The 3 T cell receptor beta chains given below trace back to one sample, sequenced in a study of T cells in Graves' hyperthyroidism and ophthalmopathy. TCR beta CDR3 sequences were amplified from RNA transcripts. HTBI primers drove first-round RT-PCR of the TCR CDR3. TCRdb re-derived calls from the multiplex PCR reads in MiXCR, one entry per CDR3 protein. This repertoire shows approximately 590,000 distinct CDR3 sequences, around 46% found once; its top ten account for roughly 8.2%. Specimen: peripheral blood or thyroid tissue (not recorded which). The receptors shown here come from a woman aged 18-29 years with Graves' hyperthyroidism.

The gene calls are TRBV25-1 and TRBJ1-2; maybe TRBD1 (5 bases). The germline V gene has CDR1 MGHDK and CDR2 SYGVNS. Trimming removed 6 bases from V and 6 bases from J, with 11 bases in between. The CDR3 extends over 12 amino acids. The DNA of the CDR3 is TGTGCCAGCAGGGGGCGCGACAATGGCTACACCTTC. Translated: CASRGRDNGYTF.

In this sample, this clonotype turned up many times. The chain uses TRBV2 and TRBJ2-5, with 9 bases fitting TRBD1. The CDR3 covers 13 residues. The V segment lost 8 bases and the J segment 4 bases; nucleotides outside the gene matches: 5. Germline V gene lookup returns CDR1 SNHLY and CDR2 FYNNEI. CDR3 bases: TGTGCCAGCGGGGGACAGGGACGAGAGACCCAGTACTTC. It yields the protein CASGGQGRETQYF.

This clonotype came up a few times. The chain carries TRBV7-8 and TRBJ1-4, with D possibly TRBD1 on 5 matching bases. Germline V gene sequence: CDR1 SGHVS, CDR2 FQNEAQ. Trimming cost V 5 bases and J 5 bases, with 15 bases left between them. This CDR3 contains 15 residues. As DNA, the CDR3 is TGTGCCAGCAGCCAAGAGGGGAGGCGGAATGAAAAACTGTTTTTT. It codes for CASSQEGRRNEKLFF. Full variable domain (remainder filled in from reference TRBV7-8 and TRBJ1-4): GAGVSQSPRYKVAKRGQDVALRCDPISGHVSLFWYQQALGQGPEFLTYFQNEAQLDKSGLPSDRFFAERPEGSVSTLKIQRTQQEDSAVYLCASSQEGRRNEKLFFGSGTQLSVL.